This TCR beta chain was profiled in a study of blood T cell repertoires in COVID-19 (dated by TCRdb to the early 2020s). In the study overall: The collaborator samples originated in the United States, Italy and Spain and spanned the acute and convalescent phases of COVID-19. The material from the prospective study consisted of cDNA or gDNA derived from T cells, B-cell-depleted T cells, or PBMCs. The dataset comprised deeply sampled blood TCRbeta repertoires from subjects exposed to, actively infected with, or recovered from COVID-19. A freely available public database, intended as a resource for researchers studying the immune response to SARS-CoV-2, is where the repertoires were released. The samples were drawn from the first 160 participants of the ongoing ImmuneRACE study and from some 1,300 subjects provided by 6 global collaborators. A de-identified subject ID, COVID-19 status, age in years and sex were almost always included in the sample metadata. HLA class I and class II types, where available, came from metadata supplied by the sample provider rather than from assay-based typing. Broad study findings and their caveats: How much clinical and demographic metadata was included differed by source and by participant, and the metadata was provided uncurated.

V was cut back by 0 bases and J by 11 bases, leaving a gap of 16 bases between them. Spanning cysteine to phenylalanine, the CDR3 consists of 14 amino acids. Just CDR3 DNA is preserved here, 42 bases in frame from base 1. The germline V gene (reference sequence) specifies LGHDT as CDR1 and YNNKEL as CDR2. The immunoSEQ Assay, a bias-controlled multiplex PCR, was used to amplify TCRbeta CDR3 regions from genomic DNA. The paper's data handling went like this. The number of nucleated cells in each sample was estimated from the amplification of reference gene primers within the assay. To quantify the absolute abundance of each unique TCRbeta CDR3 rearrangement, sequence reads were collapsed and filtered. For each sample, productive Simpson clonality was calculated as the square root of Simpson's diversity index across productive rearrangements. The table was pulled from immuneACCESS by TCRdb, which kept in-frame rearrangements only. Such tables lose some clones; where checked, under half of the loss comes from unresolved V genes, and the rest has no known cause. The D gene and trimming were derived from the DNA, and the V and J assignments and clone size from that table. For this sample the table gives under 250,000 clones, of which approximately 85% were detected only once. About 9.3% of the sample belongs to the ten largest clones.

Participants in the prospective study were aged about 18 to 100 years, lived in 24 United States geographic areas, and enrolled through a virtual design. To assign participants to cohorts, the prospective study relied on clinical history that participants themselves reported in a screening survey and a study questionnaire. In the prospective study, whole blood, serum and a nasopharyngeal or oropharyngeal swab were collected from each participant by mobile phlebotomists. Participants in the prospective study had the option to provide additional blood draws and questionnaires over a 2-month period. Before DNA extraction, prospective study blood samples were shipped either frozen or at room temperature. This clone was seen once. Its binding antigen is unknown. Nothing much larger sits one base from this clone, and base qualities are not available.

This clonotype was obtained from a woman aged 50 to 65 with acute COVID-19. The chain employs TRBV3-1 (or the pseudogene TRBV3-2) and TRBJ1-1; the D segment cannot be called with confidence. Material: PBMCs or T cells enriched from blood (not recorded which). The CDR3 has the sequence CASSQEAGAPTAFF. The DNA sequence follows: TGTGCCAGCAGCCAAGAAGCCGGAGCCCCAACGGCTTTCTTT.